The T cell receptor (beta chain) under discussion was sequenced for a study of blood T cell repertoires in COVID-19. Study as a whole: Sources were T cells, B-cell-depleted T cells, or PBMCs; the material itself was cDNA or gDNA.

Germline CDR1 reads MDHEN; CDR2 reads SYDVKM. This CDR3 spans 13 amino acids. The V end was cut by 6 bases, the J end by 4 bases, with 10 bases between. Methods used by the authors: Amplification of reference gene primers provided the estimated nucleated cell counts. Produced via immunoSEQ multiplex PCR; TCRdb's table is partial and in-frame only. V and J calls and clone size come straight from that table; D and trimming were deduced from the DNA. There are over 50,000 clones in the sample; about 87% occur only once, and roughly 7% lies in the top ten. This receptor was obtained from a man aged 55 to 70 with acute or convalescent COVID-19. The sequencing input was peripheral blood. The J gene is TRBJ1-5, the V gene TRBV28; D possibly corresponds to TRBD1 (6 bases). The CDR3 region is CASSGQPNQPQHF. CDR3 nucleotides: TGTGCCAGCAGCGGACAGCCTAATCAGCCCCAGCATTTT.